Following are 24 T cell receptor beta chains from one sample sequenced in a study of neurological immune-mediated disorders (dated by TCRdb to the late 2010s). The receptor library was made with 5' RACE. Instrument on record: Illumina HiSeq 2500. TCRdb's own reprocessing of the public reads used fastp at Q25 and MiXCR and kept productive beta chains. Each entry is one CDR3 protein sequence, shown with its most common DNA and genes. This sample holds about 14,000 distinct CDR3 sequences; 8% to 13% were observed only once. About 25% of the sample belongs to the ten largest clones. Input material: PBMCs. Receptor source: a woman between 40 and 50 years old in good health.

This clonotype has a count of ten or more. This rearrangement joins TRBV7-2 to TRBJ2-3; D is possibly TRBD2 (5 bases). The CDR3 loop spans 16 amino acids. CDR1 is SGHTA, CDR2 FQGNSA, per germline. Trimming left V 5 bases short and J 3 bases short, with 18 bases between. CDR3 protein: CASSLPDSPGTDTQYF. The CDR3 coding sequence is TGTGCCAGCAGCCTACCGGACTCCCCGGGAACAGATACGCAGTATTTT.

This clonotype was counted many times. The chain joins TRBV7-6 to TRBJ1-4; D gene ambiguous. Germline values: CDR1 SGHVS, CDR2 FNYEAQ. The V end was cut by 4 bases, the J end by 8 bases, with 17 bases between. CDR3 length: 15 amino acids. CDR3 bases: TGTGCCAGCAGCTCCCCCGGTGGGGTCCTAGAAAAACTGTTTTTT. Translation gives CASSSPGGVLEKLFF. Variable domain in full (rest from reference TRBV7-6 and TRBJ1-4): GAGVSQSPRYKVTKRGQDVALRCDPISGHVSLYWYRQALGQGPEFLTYFNYEAQQDKSGLPNDRFSAERPEGSISTLTIQRTEQRDSAMYRCASSSPGGVLEKLFFGSGTQLSVL.

There are many counts of this clonotype. The chain carries TRBV12-3 or TRBV12-4 and TRBJ2-3, with 10 bases matching TRBD2. V lost 1 base and J lost 2; bases outside the gene matches: 3. The CDR3 consists of 16 residues. This chain's CDR3 is CASSLVGTSVTDTQYF. The CDR3 coding sequence is TGTGCCAGCAGTTTAGTCGGGACTAGCGTCACAGATACGCAGTATTTT.

This clonotype was counted at least ten times. The chain uses TRBV20-1 and TRBJ1-2; 9 positions match TRBD1. Per the germline V gene, CDR1 is DFQATT and CDR2 is SNEGSKA (reference sequence). CDR3 length: 15 residues. After removal of 0 bases from V and 3 bases from J, the junction contained 5 bases not matched to a gene. CDR3: CSARDKDRGDYGYTF. CDR3 nucleotide sequence: TGCAGTGCTAGAGATAAGGACAGGGGCGACTATGGCTACACCTTC.

This clonotype was observed at least ten times. V and J are TRBV3-1 and TRBJ1-2; unclear D gene. The CDR3 spans 14 residues. Per the germline V gene, CDR1 is LGHDT and CDR2 is YNNKEL (reference sequence). The V end was cut by 7 bases, the J end by 7 bases, with 19 bases between. The CDR3 coding sequence is TGTGCCAGCAAAAAAAACCGGGTGGTAGGTGGCTACACCTTC. Translation: CASKKNRVVGGYTF.

V usage is TRBV20-1 and J usage is TRBJ2-5; 16 bases align to TRBD2. Germline CDR1 and CDR2: DFQATT and SNEGSKA (reference sequence). J was trimmed by 5 bases and V by 4 bases; bases with no gene match: 7. The CDR3 length is 16 residues. This CDR3 reads CSANAGTSGGVETQYF. As DNA, the CDR3 is TGCAGTGCTAACGCGGGGACTAGCGGGGGGGTGGAGACCCAGTACTTC.

This clonotype has a count of ten or more. The CDR3: CSARVRSGLAAQETQYF. In DNA form, the CDR3 reads TGCAGTGCTAGAGTTAGGTCGGGACTAGCGGCCCAAGAGACCCAGTACTTC. This chain joins TRBV20-1 and TRBJ2-5, with TRBD2 matching over 11 bases. Germline lookup yields CDR1 DFQATT and CDR2 SNEGSKA (reference sequence). This CDR3 comprises 17 residues. Trimming cost V 1 base and J 1 base; bases outside gene matches: 8.

There are many counts of this clonotype. The chain is built from TRBV27 and TRBJ1-1; 7 nucleotides match TRBD1. V was pared by 5 bases and J by 5 bases, with 17 bases of the junction left unmatched. The germline V gene encodes CDR1 MNHEY and CDR2 SMNVEV (reference sequence). CDR3 length equals 17 residues. In nucleotides, the CDR3 is TGTGCCAGCAGTCCGAATCCGACAGGGAGGGGGGAGACTGAAGCTTTCTTT. This encodes CASSPNPTGRGETEAFF.

At least ten counts were recorded for this clonotype. This chain uses TRBV20-1 with TRBJ2-2, with 7 positions matching TRBD1. The V segment lost 0 bases and the J segment 6 bases; nucleotides outside the gene matches: 4. The CDR3 loop spans 14 amino acids. CDR1 and CDR2 (germline): DFQATT, SNEGSKA (reference sequence). The chain's CDR3 is CSARETGSAGELFF. DNA of the CDR3: TGCAGTGCTAGAGAGACAGGGTCAGCCGGGGAGCTGTTTTTT.

The chain links TRBV20-1 to TRBJ2-2; D not certain. The CDR3 runs 16 residues. Germline V gene sequence: CDR1 DFQATT, CDR2 SNEGSKA (reference sequence). Trimming shortened V by 0 bases and J by 6 bases, and 17 bases separated the two germline ends. Here the CDR3 reads CSARDSLWGRSGELFF. DNA for the CDR3: TGCAGTGCTAGAGATTCGCTTTGGGGAAGGTCCGGGGAGCTGTTTTTT.

This clonotype was recorded many times. The rearrangement links TRBV19 to TRBJ2-7, with D perhaps being TRBD1 or TRBD2 (5 bases each). The germline V and J ends were trimmed by 5 bases and 4 bases, with 15 bases remaining between them. CDR1 and CDR2 (germline): LNHDA, SQIVND (reference sequence). The CDR3 is made up of 14 amino acids. This CDR3 is CASSEGQGLYEQYF. DNA of the CDR3: TGTGCCAGTAGTGAGGGTCAGGGTTTGTACGAGCAGTACTTC.

This clonotype qualifies as medium-sized. The gene calls are TRBV28 and TRBJ2-2; no firm D call. Germline values: CDR1 MDHEN, CDR2 SYDVKM. The CDR3 length is 13 residues. Trimming took off 5 bases at V and 5 bases at J, with 9 bases between the two ends. CDR3 sequence: CASSRHGTGELFF. CDR3 nucleotide sequence: TGTGCCAGCAGTCGACACGGGACCGGGGAGCTGTTTTTT.

The chain carries TRBV7-8 and TRBJ2-2; TRBD1 might be the D (5 bases). The CDR3 is 14 amino acids. V lost 4 bases and J 5 bases, leaving 11 bases between the germline ends. Germline V CDR1 and CDR2: SGHVS, FQNEAQ. The CDR3 sequence: CASSSLAGTGELFF. The DNA for the CDR3 is TGTGCCAGCAGCTCCCTCGCAGGGACCGGGGAGCTGTTTTTT.

The table lists this clonotype with many counts. The CDR3 is CSAGTGGTYEQYF. CDR3 nucleotides: TGCAGTGCAGGGACTGGGGGGACCTACGAGCAGTACTTC. The gene calls are TRBV20-1 and TRBJ2-7; tentative D call: TRBD2 (6 bases). Germline CDR1 reads DFQATT; CDR2 reads SNEGSKA (reference sequence). The CDR3 runs to 13 residues. Trimming pared 6 bases from V and 2 bases from J, leaving 14 bases between.

This clonotype was seen many times. The rearrangement joins TRBV5-1 to TRBJ1-4; possible D gene TRBD1, 5 bases. Germline V gene lookup returns CDR1 SGHRS and CDR2 YFSETQ. The V gene lost 0 bases and the J gene lost 3 bases, with 9 bases spanning the gap. This CDR3 is built from 15 residues. This chain's CDR3 is CASSLGGSPNEKLFF. CDR3 bases: TGCGCCAGCAGCTTGGGGGGGAGCCCTAATGAAAAACTGTTTTTT.

This CDR3 is CASSLTPWDAAYEQYF. The CDR3, as DNA: TGTGCCAGCAGTTTAACCCCCTGGGACGCCGCCTACGAGCAGTACTTC. J is TRBJ2-7 and V is TRBV28; perhaps D is TRBD1 or TRBD2 (5 bases each). Per germline, CDR1 MDHEN and CDR2 SYDVKM. The CDR3 totals 16 residues. Trimming shortened V by 2 bases and J by 2 bases, and 16 bases separated the two germline ends.

The chain employs TRBV19 and TRBJ2-2, with unresolved D. The CDR3 runs 15 residues. The ends were cut back, 2 bases at V and 1 base at J, with 8 bases in the middle. In germline, CDR1 is LNHDA, CDR2 SQIVND (reference sequence). CDR3 coding DNA: TGTGCCAGTAGTATAATGACCTTGAACACCGGGGAGCTGTTTTTT. This sequence encodes CASSIMTLNTGELFF.

CDR3 nucleotides: TGTGCCAGTAGCCCTCACAATCAGCCCCAGCATTTT. Amino acid sequence: CASSPHNQPQHF. This rearrangement joins TRBV7-2 to TRBJ1-5; D ambiguous. Per germline, CDR1 SGHTA and CDR2 FQGNSA. V dropped 9 bases and J dropped 3 bases, with 9 bases sitting between them. The CDR3 is made up of 12 amino acids.

The sample holds many counts of this clonotype. The chain carries TRBV9 and TRBJ2-2; 8 bases align to TRBD1. Germline-derived CDR1 and CDR2 are SGDLS and YYNGEE. Trimming took 3 bases from V and 0 from J; bases not matched to a gene: 4. This CDR3 comprises 16 residues. The CDR3 loop is CASSEGQVSNTGELFF. CDR3 DNA: TGTGCCAGCAGCGAGGGACAGGTTTCGAACACCGGGGAGCTGTTTTTT.

This clonotype has at least ten counts. The chain is built from TRBV6-2 or TRBV6-3 and TRBJ2-7; TRBD1 is a possible D gene (6 bases). The V end was cut by 6 bases, the J end by 7 bases, with 19 bases between. The CDR3 spans 14 residues. The germline V gene encodes CDR1 MNHEY and CDR2 SVGEGT. CDR3 nucleotides: TGTGCCAGCAGCCGGGACACATATCCGGGGGAGCAGTACTTC. Residues: CASSRDTYPGEQYF.

In this sample, this clonotype turned up many times. The chain joins TRBV7-2 to TRBJ2-7; 9 bases align to TRBD1. The J segment lost 5 bases and the V segment lost 3 bases, leaving 8 bases of the junction unmatched. The germline CDR1 and CDR2 sequences are SGHTA and FQGNSA. The CDR3 has 15 amino acids. CDR3 sequence: CASSFIPGQGNEQYF. CDR3 DNA: TGTGCCAGCAGCTTCATACCGGGACAGGGAAACGAGCAGTACTTC. The complete variable domain, with remaining parts taken from reference TRBV7-2 and TRBJ2-7, reads GAGVSQSPSNKVTEKGKDVELRCDPISGHTALYWYRQSLGQGLEFLIYFQGNSAPDKSGLPSDRFSAERTGGSVSTLTIQRTQQEDSAVYLCASSFIPGQGNEQYFGPGTRLTVT.

This clonotype was recorded many times. This sequence joins TRBV4-1 and TRBJ2-5; D is ambiguous. CDR1 MGHRA and CDR2 YSYEKL come from the germline V gene. The V end lost 1 base, the J end lost 4 bases, and 13 bases lay between the germline ends. This CDR3 is 15 amino acids long. The CDR3 spells CASSQAGSVIETQYF. The CDR3 bases are TGCGCCAGCAGCCAAGCCGGCAGTGTGATAGAGACCCAGTACTTC.

This clonotype was seen repeatedly, ten times or more. This chain connects TRBV29-1 to TRBJ1-2, with 10 bases matching TRBD1. Germline V CDR1 and CDR2: SQVTM, ANQGSEA. CDR3 size: 13 residues. CDR3 sequence reads: CSVTGGTGDGYTF. DNA of the CDR3: TGCAGTGTTACAGGCGGGACAGGGGACGGCTACACCTTC.

In its sample, this clonotype is medium-sized (0.01 to 0.1%). The chain combines TRBV20-1 with TRBJ1-5, with 8 nucleotides matching TRBD1. Losses at the gene ends were 6 bases for V and 2 bases for J; bases not matched to a gene: 12. The CDR3 consists of 16 residues. Per the germline V gene, CDR1 is DFQATT and CDR2 is SNEGSKA (reference sequence). CDR3 sequence: CSARPGTGIRNQPQHF. The DNA of the CDR3 is TGCAGTGCCCGTCCCGGGACAGGAATTCGCAATCAGCCCCAGCATTTT.